These T cell receptor beta chains were read from a single sample in a study of blood T cell repertoires in COVID-19. TCRdb's table, derived via immunoSEQ multiplex PCR, lists solely in-frame clones and lacks some. The data contain fewer than 70,000 clones, 80% to 95% of them singletons. Sequenced sample: peripheral blood. These receptor sequences come from a man aged 50 to 60 with active COVID-19. The CDR3 runs from the conserved cysteine through the conserved F or W.

v_gene: TRBV28; j_gene: TRBJ2-7; len: 14; CDR3aa: CASSLDRGRVEQYF
v_gene: TRBV6-5; j_gene: TRBJ2-3; len: 13; CDR3aa: CASGTSIADTQYF
v_gene: TRBV7-9; j_gene: TRBJ1-1; len: 14; CDR3aa: CASSAGRGGPGAFF
v_gene: TRBV11-2; j_gene: TRBJ1-2; len: 15; CDR3aa: CASSSRTGALDGYTF
v_gene: TRBV16; j_gene: TRBJ2-5; len: 14; CDR3aa: CASSGTGVRETQYF
v_gene: TRBV27; j_gene: TRBJ2-2; len: 14; CDR3aa: CASTRTAPPGELFF
v_gene: TRBV7-8; j_gene: TRBJ2-2; len: 13; CDR3aa: CASSLSHTGELFF
v_gene: TRBV5-1; j_gene: TRBJ1-5; len: 13; CDR3aa: CASRQGLGQPQHF
v_gene: TRBV2; j_gene: TRBJ2-1; len: 15; CDR3aa: CASGVDSPGVSEQFF
v_gene: TRBV13; j_gene: TRBJ1-1; len: 14; CDR3aa: CASSGSEGWTEAFF
v_gene: TRBV5-4; j_gene: TRBJ2-1; len: 14; CDR3aa: CASSLKRLAGEQFF
v_gene: TRBV2; j_gene: TRBJ1-1; len: 14; CDR3aa: CASSEDSKNTEAFF
v_gene: TRBV28; j_gene: TRBJ1-5; len: 14; CDR3aa: CASSLHTGFQPQHF
v_gene: TRBV14; j_gene: TRBJ2-3; len: 15; CDR3aa: CASSRRRPYTDTQYF
v_gene: TRBV5-1; j_gene: TRBJ1-6; len: 16; CDR3aa: CASSPQGQGGNSPLHF
v_gene: TRBV12-3/TRBV12-4; j_gene: TRBJ2-2; len: 13; CDR3aa: CASSSRGTGELFF
v_gene: TRBV4-1; j_gene: TRBJ2-1; len: 14; CDR3aa: CASSQVGTDNEQFF
v_gene: TRBV6-5; j_gene: TRBJ2-7; len: 13; CDR3aa: CASRMGAGGEQYF
v_gene: TRBV18; j_gene: TRBJ2-6; len: 17; CDR3aa: CASSGRDRDSGANVLTF
v_gene: TRBV5-8; j_gene: TRBJ1-2; len: 15; CDR3aa: CASSPPAGTGDGYTF
v_gene: TRBV12-5; j_gene: TRBJ2-7; len: 11; CDR3aa: CASGLGSGQYF
v_gene: TRBV28; j_gene: TRBJ2-3; len: 12; CDR3aa: CAAREATDTQYF
v_gene: TRBV7-2; j_gene: TRBJ1-5; len: 14; CDR3aa: CASSFQGGNQPQHF
v_gene: TRBV3-1/TRBV3-2; j_gene: TRBJ1-2; len: 16; CDR3aa: CASSQGPGLRVDGYTF
v_gene: TRBV6-2/TRBV6-3; j_gene: TRBJ2-2; len: 12; CDR3aa: CASSFLTGELFF
v_gene: TRBV5-6; j_gene: TRBJ1-3; len: 15; CDR3aa: CASSPGRSSGNTIYF
v_gene: TRBV28; j_gene: TRBJ2-2; len: 16; CDR3aa: CASSSRLAANTGELFF
v_gene: TRBV11-2; j_gene: TRBJ1-4; len: 14; CDR3aa: CASSPIRGVEKLFF
v_gene: TRBV24-1; j_gene: TRBJ2-7; len: 17; CDR3aa: CATKGTSGRSIRYEQYF
v_gene: TRBV27; j_gene: TRBJ2-7; len: 13; CDR3aa: CASGDRAYYEQYF
v_gene: TRBV9; j_gene: TRBJ2-2; len: 17; CDR3aa: CASSSRSTSGRWGELFF
v_gene: TRBV7-9; j_gene: TRBJ1-5; len: 14; CDR3aa: CASSPATGNQPQHF
v_gene: TRBV10-1; j_gene: TRBJ2-3; len: 15; CDR3aa: CASSDPTGGSYTQYF
v_gene: TRBV7-3; j_gene: TRBJ2-1; len: 17; CDR3aa: CASSPGTRIMGDNEQFF
v_gene: TRBV5-6; j_gene: TRBJ1-2; len: 14; CDR3aa: CASSPGTGFRGYTF
v_gene: TRBV4-3; j_gene: TRBJ2-7; len: 13; CDR3aa: CASSLDRGYEQYF
v_gene: TRBV27; j_gene: TRBJ1-6; len: 15; CDR3aa: CASRNGGSYNSPLHF
v_gene: TRBV11-2; j_gene: TRBJ2-7; len: 13; CDR3aa: CASRLDRVSEQYF
v_gene: TRBV12-3/TRBV12-4; j_gene: TRBJ2-1; len: 12; CDR3aa: CASRATRYQQFF
v_gene: TRBV28; j_gene: TRBJ2-1; len: 12; CDR3aa: CASSLRDDEQFF
v_gene: TRBV6-6; j_gene: TRBJ2-7; len: 12; CDR3aa: CAIGTGRYEQYF
v_gene: TRBV6-5; j_gene: TRBJ1-4; len: 13; CDR3aa: CASPDPTEEKLFF
v_gene: TRBV23-1; j_gene: TRBJ2-2; len: 17; CDR3aa: CASSQCYPGLTPGELFF
v_gene: TRBV4-1; j_gene: TRBJ1-2; len: 15; CDR3aa: CASSPVGGELYGYTF
v_gene: TRBV7-9; j_gene: TRBJ1-1; len: 14; CDR3aa: CASSEEGRNTEAFF
v_gene: TRBV9; j_gene: TRBJ2-3; len: 14; CDR3aa: CASSVGAYTDTQYF
v_gene: TRBV11-2; j_gene: TRBJ2-1; len: 17; CDR3aa: CASSLNRGESSYNEQFF
v_gene: TRBV18; j_gene: TRBJ2-2; len: 15; CDR3aa: CASSPPKTGSGELFF
v_gene: TRBV29-1; j_gene: TRBJ1-2; len: 14; CDR3aa: CSVYLVTGAYGYTF
v_gene: TRBV6-6; j_gene: TRBJ2-1; len: 15; CDR3aa: CASRIAGDSYNEQFF
v_gene: TRBV12-3/TRBV12-4; j_gene: TRBJ1-2; len: 13; CDR3aa: CASSLRGFNGYTF
v_gene: TRBV9; j_gene: TRBJ2-2; len: 14; CDR3aa: CASRVDRNTGELFF
v_gene: TRBV7-8; j_gene: TRBJ1-1; len: 15; CDR3aa: CASSSGQVMNTEAFF